Listed below are T cell receptor beta chains from one sample, sequenced in a study of cytomegalovirus exposure and HLA in healthy donors. Some clones are missing from TCRdb's copy, which holds only in-frame ones; the method was immunoSEQ multiplex PCR. The sample contains some 120,000 clones, about 83% of which appear only once. The specimen sequenced was PBMCs. These receptors originate from a woman in her twenties or thirties in good health and CMV-seronegative. CDR3s include the opening cysteine and the closing phenylalanine or tryptophan. A D gene is named only where the DNA matches it firmly. A clone size is listed for some rows: how often the clone was seen (once, few, many), or a class if it is expanded.

d_gene,j_gene,v_gene,abundance,len,CDR3aa,CDR3nt
.,TRBJ2-5,TRBV9,.,13,CASSVEQGETQYF,TGTGCCAGCAGCGTAGAACAGGGCGAGACCCAGTACTTC
TRBD1,TRBJ1-2,TRBV7-2,.,16,CASSLAGGQGYYGYTF,TGTGCCAGCAGCTTAGCGGGAGGACAGGGCTACTATGGCTACACCTTC
.,TRBJ2-2,TRBV5-1,.,14,CASRPDRNTGELFF,TGCGCCAGCAGACCCGACAGGAACACCGGGGAGCTGTTTTTT
TRBD1,TRBJ2-1,TRBV11-2,.,17,CASSLASDRRSYNEQFF,TGTGCCAGCAGCTTAGCCTCGGACAGGCGCTCCTACAATGAGCAGTTCTTC
TRBD1,TRBJ2-7,TRBV23-1,.,16,CASSQPPRTGKAEQYF,TGCGCCAGCAGTCAACCCCCGAGGACAGGGAAGGCCGAGCAGTACTTC
.,TRBJ1-2,TRBV4-1,.,18,CASSQADLGQILSYGYTF,TGCGCCAGCAGCCAAGCTGATTTAGGACAGATCCTTTCCTATGGCTACACCTTC
TRBD1,TRBJ2-1,TRBV30,.,14,CACSQGASYNEQFF,TGTGCCTGCTCTCAGGGGGCGTCGTACAATGAGCAGTTCTTC
TRBD2,TRBJ2-1,TRBV30,.,14,CAWSGAGGRDEQFF,TGTGCCTGGAGTGGTGCGGGGGGGCGTGATGAGCAGTTCTTC
.,TRBJ2-7,TRBV4-2,.,13,CASSAGPSYEQYF,TGTGCCAGCAGCGCGGGACCCTCTTACGAGCAGTACTTC
.,TRBJ1-6,TRBV5-1,.,16,CASSWRDSGSNSPLHF,TGCGCCAGCAGCTGGCGGGATTCTGGGAGCAATTCACCCCTCCACTTT
TRBD1,TRBJ2-7,TRBV7-6,.,15,CASSLATDRGYEQYF,TGTGCCAGCAGCTTAGCCACGGACAGGGGCTACGAGCAGTACTTC
TRBD2,TRBJ2-2,TRBV5-1,.,17,CASSGRPSGGNTGELFF,TGCGCCAGCAGCGGGCGGCCTAGCGGGGGTAACACCGGGGAGCTGTTTTTT
.,TRBJ2-7,TRBV11-2,few,15,CASSLNEDSPYEQYF,TGTGCCAGCAGCTTAAACGAGGACTCCCCCTACGAGCAGTACTTC
.,TRBJ1-1,TRBV6-5,.,13,CASSYSTELEAFF,TGTGCCAGCAGTTACTCCACAGAGCTTGAAGCTTTCTTT
TRBD2,TRBJ2-1,TRBV11-1,.,16,CASRKGAGGPYNEQFF,TGTGCCAGCAGAAAGGGGGCGGGGGGGCCCTACAATGAGCAGTTCTTC
TRBD1,TRBJ1-1,TRBV25-1,.,16,CASSTDRGPDGTEAFF,TGTGCCAGCAGTACAGACAGGGGGCCTGACGGCACTGAAGCTTTCTTT
.,TRBJ1-2,TRBV5-6,.,14,CASSLAQANYGYTF,TGTGCCAGCAGCTTGGCACAGGCCAACTATGGCTACACCTTC
TRBD2,TRBJ2-1,TRBV9,.,19,CASSVVSWTSGISYNEQFF,TGTGCCAGCAGCGTAGTAAGCTGGACTAGCGGGATTTCCTACAATGAGCAGTTCTTC
.,TRBJ1-5,TRBV10-1,.,13,CASITIGRKPQHF,TGCGCCAGCATAACGATAGGCAGGAAGCCCCAGCATTTT
TRBD2,TRBJ2-5,TRBV7-2,once,13,CASSLGGTETQYF,TGTGCCAGCAGCTTGGGGGGGACGGAGACCCAGTACTTC
TRBD1,TRBJ1-2,TRBV7-9,few,16,CASSRGTGSSNYGYTF,TGTGCCAGCAGCCGTGGGACAGGGAGTAGTAACTATGGCTACACCTTC
.,TRBJ2-5,TRBV2,.,13,CASSWTVRGTQYF,TGTGCCAGCAGCTGGACAGTCCGCGGGACCCAGTACTTC
TRBD1,TRBJ1-3,TRBV13,.,15,CASSPGTVSGNTIYF,TGTGCCAGCAGCCCCGGGACAGTCTCTGGAAACACCATATATTTT
.,TRBJ1-2,TRBV6-1,once,15,CASSEAGPINYGYTF,TGTGCCAGCAGTGAAGCGGGGCCGATCAACTATGGCTACACCTTC
.,TRBJ1-2,TRBV9,many,12,CASESSNYGYTF,TGTGCCAGCGAGTCATCTAACTATGGCTACACCTTC
.,TRBJ1-2,TRBV2,once,13,CASKTESNYGYTF,TGTGCCAGCAAGACAGAGTCTAACTATGGCTACACCTTC
TRBD1,TRBJ2-7,TRBV7-2,.,15,CASSLRTGGVYEQYF,TGTGCCAGCAGCTTGCGGACAGGGGGAGTCTACGAGCAGTACTTC
TRBD1,TRBJ1-1,TRBV7-2,.,16,CASSRTGTGANTEAFF,TGTGCCAGCAGCAGAACCGGGACAGGGGCAAACACTGAAGCTTTCTTT
TRBD1,TRBJ1-2,TRBV27,.,16,CASSSQGQGQFYGYTF,TGTGCCAGCAGTTCCCAGGGACAGGGGCAATTCTATGGCTACACCTTC
.,TRBJ2-3,TRBV5-4,.,16,CASSLGFDRNTDTQYF,TGTGCCAGCAGCTTGGGGTTTGACAGGAACACAGATACGCAGTATTTT
TRBD1,TRBJ1-4,TRBV7-9,once,14,CASSSSGGGEKLFF,TGTGCCAGCAGCTCATCAGGGGGTGGTGAAAAACTGTTTTTT
.,TRBJ1-2,TRBV6-5,few,14,CASSVLSGNYGYTF,TGTGCCAGCAGTGTTCTTAGCGGAAACTATGGCTACACCTTC
.,TRBJ2-5,TRBV19,few,16,CASSITPGAGGETQYF,TGTGCCAGTAGTATTACCCCCGGGGCCGGGGGAGAGACCCAGTACTTC
TRBD1,TRBJ1-3,TRBV5-1,once,19,CASSLETPGQGSSGNTIYF,TGCGCCAGCAGCTTGGAAACTCCGGGACAGGGAAGCTCTGGAAACACCATATATTTT
.,TRBJ1-3,TRBV19,.,13,CASSFLPQVTIYF,TGTGCCAGTAGTTTCCTACCCCAGGTTACCATATATTTT
.,TRBJ2-7,TRBV10-3,.,14,CAIKTLDEGSEQYF,TGTGCCATCAAGACCCTAGACGAAGGGAGCGAGCAGTACTTC
TRBD2,TRBJ2-5,TRBV2,.,14,CASSEALAGETQYF,TGTGCCAGCAGTGAGGCACTAGCGGGAGAGACCCAGTACTTC
TRBD1,TRBJ1-2,TRBV6-6,.,12,CASSTDRAGYTF,TGTGCCAGCAGTACAGACAGGGCTGGCTACACCTTC
.,TRBJ2-2,TRBV2,.,17,CASSAPGHPFDTGELFF,TGTGCCAGCAGTGCTCCGGGACACCCATTTGACACCGGGGAGCTGTTTTTT
TRBD2,TRBJ2-7,TRBV6-5,.,16,CASSYFLAGGSYEQYF,TGTGCCAGCAGTTACTTCCTAGCGGGGGGCTCCTACGAGCAGTACTTC
.,TRBJ1-1,TRBV6-1,.,14,CASLGGAKNTEAFF,TGTGCCAGCCTCGGGGGGGCCAAGAACACTGAAGCTTTCTTT
TRBD2,TRBJ2-5,TRBV19,.,16,CASGTSGGTPAETQYF,TGTGCCAGCGGGACTAGCGGGGGTACGCCGGCAGAGACCCAGTACTTC
.,TRBJ1-2,TRBV7-2,.,14,CASISPRETYGYTF,TGTGCCAGCATCTCTCCGCGGGAGACCTATGGCTACACCTTC
.,TRBJ2-3,TRBV7-2,.,16,CASSPSGRGYTDTQYF,TGTGCCAGCAGCCCTTCAGGGCGGGGCTACACAGATACGCAGTATTTT
.,TRBJ1-2,TRBV7-8,.,12,CASSDPGLGYTF,TGTGCCAGCAGCGATCCAGGGTTGGGCTACACCTTC
.,TRBJ1-6,TRBV4-2,.,14,CASSQDNRNSPLHF,TGTGCCAGCAGCCAAGATAACAGAAATTCACCCCTCCACTTT
.,TRBJ2-1,TRBV11-3,.,11,CASSLAEEQFF,TGTGCCAGCAGCTTAGCTGAGGAGCAGTTCTTC